The 3 T cell receptor beta chains listed next were all sequenced from one sample in a study of metastatic and nonmetastatic thyroid tumors. Thyroid surgery took place with no prior treatment in any patient. TCRdb used MiXCR to call clones anew from the PCR reads. In the table there are about 10,000 clones, roughly a fifth of which are singletons. Sequences were obtained from adjacent normal tissue. The origin of the receptors is a female donor with papillary thyroid cancer or a benign thyroid nodule (not recorded which). Some clones in this sample may be carry-over from other donors' samples.

Details on this clone: The conserved phenylalanine or tryptophan is not found at the CDR3 terminus, so this likely reflects a read error. The chain employs TRBV20-1 and TRBJ2-6; D is unclear. There are 15 residues in the CDR3. Per the germline V gene, CDR1 is DFQATT and CDR2 is SNEGSKA (reference sequence). The CDR3 is CSARVLGSGANVLTL. The DNA for the CDR3 is TGTAGTGCTAGAGTTTTGGGGTCTGGGGCCAACGTCCTGACTCTC.

This clone was counted many times. The gene calls are TRBV19 and TRBJ2-7; TRBD1 matches 10 bases. The CDR3 contains 15 residues. Germline V gives CDR1 LNHDA, CDR2 SQIVND (reference sequence). After removal of 5 bases from V and 5 bases from J, the junction contained 9 bases not matched to a gene. In DNA, the CDR3 is TGTGCCAGTAGTGCGCGGCGGGACAGGGGCAACGAGCAGTACTTC. Translating it yields CASSARRDRGNEQYF.

This clone was seen ten or more times. V usage is TRBV2 and J usage is TRBJ2-1; unclear D gene. The CDR3 contains 11 residues. Trimming cost V 4 bases and J 10 bases, with 8 bases left between them. Germline CDR1 is SNHLY and CDR2 is FYNNEI. The CDR3 loop reads CASSGPVEQFF. In DNA form, the CDR3 reads TGTGCCAGCAGTGGGCCAGTCGAGCAGTTCTTC.